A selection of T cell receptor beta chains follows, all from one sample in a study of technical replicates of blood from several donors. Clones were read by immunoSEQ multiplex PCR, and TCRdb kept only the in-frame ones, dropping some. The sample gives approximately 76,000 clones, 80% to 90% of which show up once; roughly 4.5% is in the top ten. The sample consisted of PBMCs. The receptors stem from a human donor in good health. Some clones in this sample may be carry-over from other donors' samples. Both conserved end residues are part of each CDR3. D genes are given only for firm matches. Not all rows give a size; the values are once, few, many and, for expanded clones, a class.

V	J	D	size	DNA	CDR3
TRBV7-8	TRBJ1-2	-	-	TGTGCCAGCAGCTTAGGCCCCTCGGGGGGCTACACCTTC	CASSLGPSGGYTF
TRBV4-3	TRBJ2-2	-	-	TGCGCCAGCAGCTCGGGGATGGAACCCGGGGAGCTGTTTTTT	CASSSGMEPGELFF
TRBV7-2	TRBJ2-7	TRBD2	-	TGTGCCAGCAGCCCGGCGGGGCGGGAGGTCGCCTACGAGCAGTACTTC	CASSPAGREVAYEQYF
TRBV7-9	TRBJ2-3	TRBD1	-	TGTGCCAGCAGCCAACAGGGGGCTAGGACAGATACGCAGTATTTT	CASSQQGARTDTQYF
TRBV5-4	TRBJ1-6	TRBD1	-	TGTGCCAGCAACAGCCGGGACAGGGGATGGGATAATTCACCCCTCCACTTT	CASNSRDRGWDNSPLHF
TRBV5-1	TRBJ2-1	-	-	TGCGCCAGCAGCGGCGGTACCTACAATGAGCAGTTCTTC	CASSGGTYNEQFF
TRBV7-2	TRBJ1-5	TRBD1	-	TGTGCCAGCAGCTTATCAGGGGGCCGGAATCAGCCCCAGCATTTT	CASSLSGGRNQPQHF
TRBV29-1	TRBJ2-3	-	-	TGCAGCGTTGCGGGGTCGGCCACAGATACGCAGTATTTT	CSVAGSATDTQYF
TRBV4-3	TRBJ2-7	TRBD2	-	TGCGCCAGCAGCCAAGGGGGACTAGCCTTCGCTTCTTTTTACGAGCAGTACTTC	CASSQGGLAFASFYEQYF
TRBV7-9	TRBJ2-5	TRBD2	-	TGTGCCAGCAGCTCCATCCGGGGCGGGGGGGCCTGGAAGACCCAGTACTTC	CASSSIRGGGAWKTQYF
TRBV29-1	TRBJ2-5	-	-	TGCAGCGTGACCCGGGACACTCAAGAGACCCAGTACTTC	CSVTRDTQETQYF
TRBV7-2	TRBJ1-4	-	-	TGTGCCAGCAGCTTAGCGGGGGGAAAACTGTTTTTT	CASSLAGGKLFF
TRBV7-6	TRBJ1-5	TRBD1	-	TGTGCCAGCAGCTTAGAGGGGGCCGGGAATCAGCCCCAGCATTTT	CASSLEGAGNQPQHF
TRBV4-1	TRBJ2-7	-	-	TGCGCCAGCAGCCAAGGTTCGTACCCTAACGAGCAGTACTTC	CASSQGSYPNEQYF
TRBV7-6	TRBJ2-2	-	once	TGTGCCAGCACCCAGTCCGCTAGCAGATTGGGCGGGGAGCTGTTTTTT	CASTQSASRLGGELFF
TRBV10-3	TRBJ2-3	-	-	TGTGCCATCACCAGACAGGGACTTTATCCAGATACGCAGTATTTT	CAITRQGLYPDTQYF
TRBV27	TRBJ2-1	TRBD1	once	TGTGCCAGCAGACCCCAGGGGGCTCTTAATGGGGAGCAGTTCTTC	CASRPQGALNGEQFF
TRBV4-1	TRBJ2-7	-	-	TGCGCCAGCAGCCAGCCCGGGAACGAGCAGTACTTC	CASSQPGNEQYF
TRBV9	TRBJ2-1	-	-	TGTGCCAGCAGCGCGTGGGGGGGGCGAGAGCAGTTCTTC	CASSAWGGREQFF
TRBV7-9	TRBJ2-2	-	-	TGTGCCAGCAGCTTCTTGGAAGGGGGAGTCGGGGAGCTGTTTTTT	CASSFLEGGVGELFF
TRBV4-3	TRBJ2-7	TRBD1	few	TGCGCCAGCAGCCAGGAAGAATTTCCACCGGGACAGGGGAAGGAGCAGTACTTC	CASSQEEFPPGQGKEQYF
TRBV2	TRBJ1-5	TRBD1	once	TGTGCCAGCAGCGGACAGGGCGCAGGGCAGCCCCAGCATTTT	CASSGQGAGQPQHF
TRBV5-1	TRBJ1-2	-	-	TGCGCCAGCAGCAATCCTCGCTGGGGCCCCTATGGCTACACCTTC	CASSNPRWGPYGYTF
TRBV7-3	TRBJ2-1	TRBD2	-	TGTGCCAGCAGCTTAAGGGGGGGGAATGAGCAGTTCTTC	CASSLRGGNEQFF
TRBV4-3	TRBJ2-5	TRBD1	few	TGCGCCAGCAGCCCAGGGACAGGGGGTGTAGAGACCCAGTACTTC	CASSPGTGGVETQYF
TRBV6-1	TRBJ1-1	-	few	TGTGCCAGCAGTGAATTCTGGCAGGGAAAAGCTTTCTTT	CASSEFWQGKAFF
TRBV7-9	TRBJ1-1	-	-	TGTGCCAGCAGCCAAGACAGAGACACTGAAGCTTTCTTT	CASSQDRDTEAFF
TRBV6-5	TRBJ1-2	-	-	TGTGCCAGCAGTTACTCGGGTACCGGGACAAACTATGGCTACACCTTC	CASSYSGTGTNYGYTF
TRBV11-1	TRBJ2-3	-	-	TGTGCCAGCAGCTCAAGCACAGATACGCAGTATTTT	CASSSSTDTQYF
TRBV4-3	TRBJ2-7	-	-	TGCGCCAGCAGCCATGACCGAGCCGGGTCGTACGAGCAGTACTTC	CASSHDRAGSYEQYF
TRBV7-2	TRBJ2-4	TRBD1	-	TGTGCCAGCAGCCCGCCCCGGACAGGGACGGGGGTAGCCAAAAACATTCAGTACTTC	CASSPPRTGTGVAKNIQYF
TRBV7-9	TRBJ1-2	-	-	TGTGCCCCCCCGGTTGAGGATGGCTACACCTTC	CAPPVEDGYTF
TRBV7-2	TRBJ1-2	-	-	TGTGCCAGCAGCTTAGATTCGGCAGGGAGGAACTATGGCTACACCTTC	CASSLDSAGRNYGYTF
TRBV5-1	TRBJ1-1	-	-	TGCGCCAGCAGCTTGGAAGCGAGGACTGAAGCTTTCTTT	CASSLEARTEAFF
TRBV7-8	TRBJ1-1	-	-	TGTGCCAGCAGCTTCGTGGAGGACACTGAAGCTTTCTTT	CASSFVEDTEAFF
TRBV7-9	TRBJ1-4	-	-	TGTGCCAGCAGCCCGACGGGGGGGATTAATGAAAAACTGTTTTTT	CASSPTGGINEKLFF
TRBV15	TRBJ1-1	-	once	TGTGCCACCAGCAGGGCCCGGGACAAGAGTGCTGAAGCTTTCTTT	CATSRARDKSAEAFF
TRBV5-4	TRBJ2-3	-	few	TGTGCCAGCTCGGCCGGGGCTAGCGGCACAGATACGCAGTATTTT	CASSAGASGTDTQYF
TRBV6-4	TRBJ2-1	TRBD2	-	TGTGCCAGCAGTGACTCGACTAGCCACAATGAGCAGTTCTTC	CASSDSTSHNEQFF
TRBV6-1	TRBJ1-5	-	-	TGTGCCAGCACGGAGGGGAATCAGCCCCAGCATTTT	CASTEGNQPQHF
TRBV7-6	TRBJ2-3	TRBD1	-	TGTGCCAGCAGCCTGACAGGGTACACAGATACGCAGTATTTT	CASSLTGYTDTQYF
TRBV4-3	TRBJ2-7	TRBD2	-	TGCGCCAGCAGCCCTGGGACTAGCGGAACCTACGAGCAGTACTTC	CASSPGTSGTYEQYF
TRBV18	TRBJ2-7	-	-	TGTGCCAGCTCACCACCTTCCCCCGGCGGAAACTACGAGCAGTACTTC	CASSPPSPGGNYEQYF